The 22 T cell receptor beta chains below come from one sample, sequenced in a study of early T cells in non-severe SARS-CoV-2 infection. MiXCR, applied by TCRdb to the 5' RACE reads, yields one record per CDR3 protein. The table shows approximately 84,000 distinct CDR3 sequences, with 15% occurring only once. The specimen sequenced was whole blood. The receptor source for this set is an adult who was a healthcare worker with PCR-confirmed SARS-CoV-2 infection or an uninfected control (not recorded which).

Many counts were recorded for this clonotype. The chain links TRBV6-2 or TRBV6-3 to TRBJ2-2; the match to TRBD1 covers 9 bases. The ends lost 4 bases at V and 4 bases at J; junction bases unmatched: 7. The germline V gene has CDR1 MNHEY and CDR2 SVGEGT. This CDR3 region has 16 residues. The chain's CDR3 is CASSLAGTGPTGELFF. The CDR3 DNA reads TGTGCCAGCAGTTTGGCCGGGACAGGGCCCACCGGGGAGCTGTTTTTT.

The chain joins TRBV11-3 to TRBJ2-7; D perhaps matches TRBD1 (6 bases). Germline values: CDR1 SGHNT, CDR2 YENEEA. V was clipped by 10 bases and J by 4 bases, with 23 bases between them. There are 15 residues in the CDR3. Here the CDR3 reads CANLASYTGSYEQYF. The DNA of the CDR3 is TGTGCCAACCTAGCTTCCTACACAGGGTCGTACGAGCAGTACTTC.

This clonotype was seen only a few times. V gene TRBV6-1 combines with J gene TRBJ2-7; 8 positions match TRBD2. V trimming: 2 bases; J trimming: 5 bases; junction bases outside the gene matches: 8. Germline V gene sequence: CDR1 MNHNS, CDR2 SASEGT. The CDR3 spans 15 residues. CDR3 nucleotides: TGTGCCAGCAGTGAATCACTCGGGACTAGAAACGAGCAGTACTTC. Translation: CASSESLGTRNEQYF.

The chain uses TRBV20-1 and TRBJ1-6, with D tentatively TRBD1 (5 bases). Looked up from germline, CDR1 is DFQATT and CDR2 is SNEGSKA (reference sequence). CDR3 length equals 14 residues. The ends were cut back, 0 bases at V and 7 bases at J, with 10 bases in the middle. In DNA, the CDR3 is TGCAGTGCTAGAGATACAGGACCCAATTCACCCCTCCACTTT. The encoded protein is CSARDTGPNSPLHF.

This clonotype came up a few times. The CDR3, as DNA: TGCAGTGCTAGGGGACCCGGGGAGCTGTTTTTT. This encodes CSARGPGELFF. V is TRBV20-1 and J is TRBJ2-2; D tentatively reads TRBD1 or TRBD2 (5 bases each). The germline CDR1 and CDR2 sequences are DFQATT and SNEGSKA (reference sequence). The CDR3 consists of 11 residues. V lost 3 bases and J lost 6, with 5 bases in between.

This clonotype was recorded at least ten times. The chain recombines TRBV2 with TRBJ1-1; perhaps TRBD1 as D (5 bases). CDR3 length: 13 residues. V was shortened by 7 bases and J by 4 bases, with 13 bases between the two germline ends. The V gene's germline CDR1 is SNHLY and CDR2 FYNNEI. The CDR3, as DNA: TGTGCCAGCACAGGGTCTTCCCGCACTGAAGCTTTCTTT. Its translation is CASTGSSRTEAFF. The whole variable domain, remainder taken from reference TRBV2 and TRBJ1-1, is EPEVTQTPSHQVTQMGQEVILRCVPISNHLYFYWYRQILGQKVEFLVSFYNNEISEKSEIFDDQFSVERPDGSNFTLKIRSTKLEDSAMYFCASTGSSRTEAFFGQGTRLTVV.

The chain couples TRBV7-9 to TRBJ2-7; D gene ambiguous. CDR3 length: 14 amino acids. In germline, CDR1 is SEHNR, CDR2 FQNEAQ (reference sequence). Trimming shortened V by 3 bases and J by 2 bases, and 11 bases separated the two germline ends. The CDR3 is CASSFDKLTYEQYF. The CDR3 DNA sequence: TGTGCCAGCAGCTTCGACAAGCTGACCTACGAGCAGTACTTC.

This clonotype showed up just a few times. The CDR3 loop is CASSVERNYEQYF. In nucleotides, the CDR3 is TGTGCCAGCAGTGTAGAAAGAAACTACGAGCAGTACTTC. The J gene is TRBJ2-7, the V gene TRBV6-1; D remains unclear. Germline V gene data show CDR1 as MNHNS and CDR2 as SASEGT. The germline V and J ends were trimmed by 4 bases and 3 bases, with 10 bases remaining between them. The CDR3 contains 13 residues.

This chain links TRBV12-2 with TRBJ1-5. TRBV12-2 is a documented pseudogene. This CDR3 is 12 amino acids long. CDR3 loop: CASRLPNQPQHF. The CDR3 nucleotides read TGTGCAAGTCGCTTACCCAACCAGCCCCAGCATTTT.

This clonotype was seen once. The V and J genes are TRBV30 and TRBJ2-7, with D tentatively TRBD2 (5 bases). From germline, CDR1 is GTSNPN and CDR2 SVGIG (reference sequence). The V end lost 0 bases, the J end lost 3 bases, and 6 bases lay between the germline ends. CDR3 length: 12 residues. CDR3 region: CAWSVGVYEQYF. The CDR3 nucleotides are TGTGCCTGGAGTGTCGGGGTCTACGAGCAGTACTTC.

This clonotype was counted between two and nine times. The rearrangement links TRBV6-5 to TRBJ2-4, with 8 nucleotides matching TRBD1. This CDR3 is 15 amino acids long. The germline CDR1 and CDR2 sequences are MNHEY and SVGAGI. The ends lost 6 bases at V and 1 base at J; junction bases unmatched: 5. CDR3 loop: CASRPTGEAKNIQYF. The DNA for the CDR3 is TGTGCCAGCAGACCGACAGGGGAGGCCAAAAACATTCAGTACTTC.

The V call is TRBV4-1, the J call TRBJ2-1; 10 bases map to TRBD2. V shed 0 bases and J 7 bases; nucleotides not matched to a gene: 6. In germline, CDR1 is MGHRA, CDR2 YSYEKL. The CDR3 is 16 residues long. The CDR3 nucleotides are TGCGCCAGCAGCCAAGACCCTAGCGGGAGTGGGAATGAGCAGTTCTTC. This sequence encodes CASSQDPSGSGNEQFF.

This clonotype was observed at least ten times. The chain is built from TRBV5-6 and TRBJ2-1; D is uncertain. Between the trimmed V and J ends, which lost 2 bases and 7 bases, there was a span of 16 bases. CDR1 is SGHDT, CDR2 YYEEEE, per germline. The CDR3 is 15 amino acids. In DNA form, the CDR3 reads TGTGCCAGCAGCTTCGGTGTGTTGCCTGGGAATGAGCAGTTCTTC. As protein: CASSFGVLPGNEQFF.

At least ten counts were recorded for this clonotype. V gene TRBV12-3 or TRBV12-4 combines with J gene TRBJ1-2; maybe TRBD1 (5 bases). V lost 8 bases, J lost 8 bases, and 15 bases lay in between. CDR3 size: 12 residues. The CDR3 region is CASHEMRDGYTF. The CDR3 DNA sequence: TGTGCCAGCCATGAGATGCGGGACGGCTACACCTTC.

This clonotype has a handful of counts. This chain links TRBV20-1 with TRBJ2-7; 9 positions agree with TRBD2. The CDR3 has 15 amino acids. Germline V gene data show CDR1 as DFQATT and CDR2 as SNEGSKA (reference sequence). The CDR3 is CSPQPGGRASYEQYF. CDR3 sequence (DNA): TGCAGCCCCCAACCAGGCGGGAGGGCCTCTTACGAGCAGTACTTC.

The chain couples TRBV10-3 to TRBJ2-1; maybe TRBD2 (6 bases). From germline, CDR1 is ENHRY and CDR2 SYGVKD. The CDR3 has 13 residues. Deletions cut 11 bases from V and 5 bases from J, with 16 bases between. The DNA of the CDR3 is TGTGCCTTTCAGCAGGGACTCAACAATGAGCAGTTCTTC. The encoded protein is CAFQQGLNNEQFF.

The V and J genes are TRBV10-2 and TRBJ2-1; 7 nucleotides align to TRBD2. Germline lookup yields CDR1 WSHSY and CDR2 SAAADI. This CDR3 is 13 amino acids long. V lost 3 bases, J lost 10 bases, and 6 bases stayed unmatched. The CDR3 region is CASSDVAGVEQFF. Written as DNA, the CDR3 is TGCGCCAGCAGTGACGTGGCGGGAGTGGAGCAGTTCTTC.

The chain combines TRBV27 with TRBJ1-2; possibly TRBD1 for D (5 bases). V was pared by 7 bases and J by 4 bases, with 16 bases between. This CDR3 has 14 residues. Germline V gives CDR1 MNHEY, CDR2 SMNVEV (reference sequence). The CDR3 DNA is TGTGCCAGCACCTCCGCTCGGGACGGCTATGGCTACACCTTC. Protein product: CASTSARDGYGYTF.

The CDR3 spells CASSGGGATDYGYTF. CDR3 DNA: TGTGCCAGCAGTGGTGGGGGAGCGACGGACTATGGCTACACCTTC. The rearrangement uses TRBV6-1 and TRBJ1-2; TRBD1 might be the D (5 bases). CDR3 length: 15 residues. The V end lost 4 bases, the J end lost 3 bases, and 15 bases lay between the germline ends. The germline gives CDR1 MNHNS, CDR2 SASEGT.

Only a few counts were recorded for this clonotype. The J gene is TRBJ2-4, the V gene TRBV6-5; TRBD1 might be the D (5 bases). The ends were cut back, 6 bases at V and 3 bases at J, with 15 bases in the middle. CDR1 MNHEY and CDR2 SVGAGI come from the germline V gene. The CDR3 covers 15 residues. Here the CDR3 reads CASRPNRLNKNIQYF. The CDR3 coding sequence is TGTGCCAGCAGGCCCAACAGGCTTAACAAAAACATTCAGTACTTC.

This clonotype showed up many times. The chain uses TRBV28 and TRBJ2-7; 10 bases are a match to TRBD2. V gave up 5 bases and J gave up 2 bases; unmatched junction bases: 6. The CDR3 is 15 residues long. Germline lookup yields CDR1 MDHEN and CDR2 SYDVKM. This CDR3 is CASSHGLADPYEQYF. CDR3 DNA sequence: TGTGCCAGCAGTCATGGACTAGCGGACCCCTACGAGCAGTACTTC. The entire variable domain, with the rest obtained from reference TRBV28 and TRBJ2-7, is as follows: DVKVTQSSRYLVKRTGEKVFLECVQDMDHENMFWYRQDPGLGLRLIYFSYDVKMKEKGDIPEGYSVSREKKERFSLILESASTNQTSMYLCASSHGLADPYEQYFGPGTRLTVT.

This clonotype was recorded a few times. V usage is TRBV28 and J usage is TRBJ2-2; D gene uncertain. The CDR3 has 14 residues. V lost 4 bases and J lost 1, with 7 bases in between. CDR1 and CDR2 (germline): MDHEN, SYDVKM. CDR3 bases: TGTGCCAGCAGTTGGCAGATGAACACCGGGGAGCTGTTTTTT. It codes for CASSWQMNTGELFF.